This T cell receptor (beta chain) originates from a study of cytomegalovirus exposure and HLA in healthy donors. PCR involved 60 Vbeta and 13 Jbeta primers. The table came from immunoSEQ multiplex PCR; TCRdb's copy has only in-frame clones and leaves some out. The sample comprises over 95,000 clones, over 65% of which are singletons, and 2% to 3% rests with the top ten. Whole-study findings and limits: It was reported in a later analysis that an Asian-associated ancestry cluster showed fewer N-insertions than the approximately 670-donor mean. Analysis was performed later, and it showed HLA-associated TCR beta chains to be more clonally expanded than equally common others. Some highly shared sequence variants likely arose as a pipeline artifact.

This clone appeared a single time. Its matching antigen is unknown. Donors showed nominal health when sampled, although they likely had unrecorded immune exposures. V was pared by 5 bases and J by 4 bases, with 13 bases between. CDR1 is GTSNPN and CDR2 is SVGIG in the germline V gene (reference sequence). The CDR3 runs 13 residues. This receptor was obtained from a woman between 18 and 29 years old in good health and CMV-seronegative. Material for sequencing was PBMCs. This chain uses TRBV30 with TRBJ2-3; no reliable D call. The CDR3 sequence: CAWVQRSPDTQYF. Written as DNA, the CDR3 is TGTGCCTGGGTCCAGCGCTCCCCAGATACGCAGTATTTT.